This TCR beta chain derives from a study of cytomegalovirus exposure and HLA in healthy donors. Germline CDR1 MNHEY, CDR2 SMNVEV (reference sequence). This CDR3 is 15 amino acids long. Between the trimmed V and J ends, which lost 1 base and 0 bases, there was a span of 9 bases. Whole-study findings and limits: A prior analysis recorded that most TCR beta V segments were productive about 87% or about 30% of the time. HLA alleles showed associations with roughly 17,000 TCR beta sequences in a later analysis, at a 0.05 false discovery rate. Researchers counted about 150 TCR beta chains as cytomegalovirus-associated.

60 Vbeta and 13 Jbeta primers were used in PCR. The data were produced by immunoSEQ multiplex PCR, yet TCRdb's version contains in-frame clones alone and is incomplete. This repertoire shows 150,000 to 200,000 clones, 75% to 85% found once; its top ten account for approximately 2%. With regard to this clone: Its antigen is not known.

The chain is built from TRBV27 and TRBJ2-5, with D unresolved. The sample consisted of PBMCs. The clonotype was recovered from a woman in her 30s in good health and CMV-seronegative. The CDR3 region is CASSLWPGNQETQYF. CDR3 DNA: TGTGCCAGCAGTTTATGGCCAGGAAACCAAGAGACCCAGTACTTC.